This T cell receptor beta chain was documented in a study of T cell responses to AZD1222 COVID-19 vaccine. Method: immunoSEQ multiplex PCR; TCRdb's copy keeps in-frame clones and lacks some. This table holds approximately 88,000 clones, 75% to 95% found once. Sequenced here: peripheral blood, sampled 28 days after the second AZD1222 dose. The receptor was derived from an adult who received the AZD1222 COVID-19 vaccine.

The CDR3 region is CASSVSQGAAGYTF. CDR3 coding DNA: TGTGCCAGCAGTGTTTCACAGGGGGCGGCTGGCTACACCTTC. The chain carries TRBV6-4 and TRBJ1-2; 9 bases align to TRBD1. The junction had 7 bases not matched to a gene; V was cut back by 4 bases and J by 7 bases. Germline CDR1 MRHNA, CDR2 SNTAGT. The CDR3 is made up of 14 amino acids.